This T cell receptor (beta chain) was recorded in a study of OX40 agonist ivuxolimab in advanced cancers. V gave up 1 base and J gave up 10 bases, with 12 bases separating them. This CDR3 comprises 14 residues. Germline CDR1 and CDR2: SGHDT and YYEEEE. Assay: immunoSEQ multiplex PCR; the TCRdb copy retains only in-frame clones and omits some. The repertoire holds about 85,000 clones, about 80% seen once, with 6% to 8.5% in the top ten. The input for sequencing was CD4+ or CD8+ T cells sorted from blood, taken in a trial of the OX40 agonist ivuxolimab. The TCR originated in an adult with an advanced solid tumor such as melanoma, head and neck, liver or kidney cancer. The chain employs TRBV5-6 and TRBJ1-6; no definite D call. Here the CDR3 reads CASSLNGWRSPLHF. CDR3 nucleotides: TGTGCCAGCAGCTTGAATGGGTGGAGGTCACCCCTCCACTTT.